This T cell receptor (beta chain) was retrieved from a study of blood T cell repertoires in COVID-19. The V gene's germline CDR1 is SQVTM and CDR2 ANQGSEA. Trimming cost V 2 bases and J 6 bases, with 8 bases left between them. The CDR3 contains 12 residues. Only in-frame clones appear in the TCRdb table, and some are missing; sequencing was by immunoSEQ multiplex PCR. The sample consists of around 160,000 clones, about 90% of them appearing once. The chain joins TRBV29-1 to TRBJ1-5, with no clear D. This receptor was taken from a human donor in a cohort sampled during active COVID-19. The specimen was peripheral blood. CDR3 amino acids: CSVELSGQPQHF. CDR3 nucleotides: TGCAGCGTTGAACTCTCCGGTCAGCCCCAGCATTTT. The full variable domain, with the rest looked up from reference TRBV29-1 and TRBJ1-5, is SAVISQKPSRDICQRGTSLTIQCQVDSQVTMMFWYRQQPGQSLTLIATANQGSEATYESGFVIDKFPISRPNLTFSTLTVSNMSPEDSSIYLCSVELSGQPQHFGDGTRLSIL.